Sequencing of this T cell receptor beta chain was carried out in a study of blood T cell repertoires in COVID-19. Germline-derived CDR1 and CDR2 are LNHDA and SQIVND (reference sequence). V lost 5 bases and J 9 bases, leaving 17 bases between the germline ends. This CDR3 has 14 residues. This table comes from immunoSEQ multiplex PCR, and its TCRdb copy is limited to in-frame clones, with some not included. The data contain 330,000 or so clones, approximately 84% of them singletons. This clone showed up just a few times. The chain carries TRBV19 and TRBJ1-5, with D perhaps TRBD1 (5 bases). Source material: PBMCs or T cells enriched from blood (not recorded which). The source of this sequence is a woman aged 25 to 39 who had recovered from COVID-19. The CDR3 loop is CASSSGQGLRPQHF. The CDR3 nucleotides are TGTGCCAGTAGTTCAGGGCAGGGCCTGCGGCCCCAGCATTTT.